These 3 T cell receptor beta chains were sequenced from one sample in a study of T cells expressing NK-cell markers. TCRdb re-called the 5' RACE reads and catalogs CDR3 proteins one per entry, DNA excluded. The listing records approximately 150,000 distinct CDR3 sequences. Sequenced material: blood T cells: a sorted CD56 or NKG2C T cell subset, CD4+ or CD8+ T cells, or bulk PBMC T cells (not recorded which). Receptor source: a man aged 18 to 30 in good health.

The chain recombines TRBV4-3 with TRBJ2-3; with no DNA, the TCRdb D assignment of TRBD1 cannot be verified. Germline CDR1 LGHNA, CDR2 YSLEER. CDR3 size: 16 residues. CDR3 amino acids: CASSQVKGVSTDTQYF.

V gene TRBV2 combines with J gene TRBJ1-2. The CDR3 length is 14 residues. In germline, CDR1 is SNHLY, CDR2 FYNNEI. CDR3 protein: CASSPKTDHYGYTF.

This rearrangement joins TRBV15 to TRBJ2-2; absent DNA, TCRdb's TRBD1 call cannot be checked. Germline V CDR1 and CDR2: LNHNV, YYDKDF (reference sequence). The CDR3 consists of 16 residues. CDR3 protein: CATSSQTLRSPGELFF.